Sequencing of this T cell receptor (beta chain) was carried out in a study of blood T cells in healthy people across ages. A second PCR, run for roughly 7 to 12 cycles, used a sample-barcoded 5' primer plus a J-beta primer mix. Tagging of each cDNA molecule was performed by a template-switch adaptor with 12 random nucleotides. TCRdb ran MiXCR on the 5' RACE reads and lists one entry per CDR3 protein. The sample carries some 730,000 distinct CDR3 sequences, 22% recorded once. Study-level results: Long-lived donors exceeded aged donors in naive CD4+ cells and diversity. TCR beta diversity correlated strongly with naive T cell percentage.

The table lists this clonotype with a few counts. Its antigen is unknown. In germline, CDR1 is SGHVS, CDR2 FQNEAQ. The V gene end was trimmed by 3 bases and the J gene end by 5 bases; junction bases not matched to a gene: 2. The CDR3 extends over 14 amino acids. The TCR was taken from a man in his 70s in good health. The sequencing input was blood. The rearrangement uses TRBV7-8 and TRBJ2-4, with 9 bases lining up with TRBD1. CDR3 amino acids: CASSLTGGENIQYF. DNA of the CDR3: TGTGCCAGCAGCTTGACAGGGGGGGAAAACATTCAGTACTTC.